Below, 15 T cell receptor beta chains from the same sample are listed, as sequenced in a study of blood T cell repertoires in COVID-19. Method: immunoSEQ multiplex PCR; TCRdb's copy keeps in-frame clones and lacks some. The sample has tens of thousands of clones, over 80% seen once; the top ten hold roughly 2.3%. Sequenced input: peripheral blood. The receptors come from a human donor in a cohort sampled during active COVID-19.

The chain carries TRBV7-9 and TRBJ2-1, with TRBD2 identical over 9 bases. CDR3 length: 15 residues. Trimming removed 5 bases from V and 6 bases from J; junction bases left unmatched: 8. The germline gives CDR1 SEHNR, CDR2 FQNEAQ (reference sequence). The CDR3 DNA is TGTGCCAGCAGCAAACCGGGACTAGCTTCCAATGAGCAGTTCTTC. Protein product: CASSKPGLASNEQFF.

The chain is built from TRBV30 and TRBJ1-6; 7 nucleotides match TRBD1. V was clipped by 5 bases and J by 13 bases; unmatched bases: 8. The germline CDR1 and CDR2 sequences are GTSNPN and SVGIG (reference sequence). The CDR3 extends over 12 amino acids. CDR3: CAWDRARTPLHF. CDR3 nucleotide sequence: TGTGCCTGGGACAGGGCGCGGACGCCCCTCCACTTT.

The rearrangement links TRBV5-1 to TRBJ2-7; 8 positions match TRBD1. Germline V gene data show CDR1 as SGHRS and CDR2 as YFSETQ. V lost 0 bases to trimming and J lost 6 bases; unmatched junction nucleotides: 11. This CDR3 has 16 amino acids. CDR3 bases: TGCGCCAGCAGCTTGGAGCCGGTAGGACAGGGAGTCGAGCAGTACTTC. This codes for CASSLEPVGQGVEQYF. The full variable domain, its missing parts supplied by reference TRBV5-1 and TRBJ2-7, is KAGVTQTPRYLIKTRGQQVTLSCSPISGHRSVSWYQQTPGQGLQFLFEYFSETQRNKGNFPGRFSGRQFSNSRSEMNVSTLELGDSALYLCASSLEPVGQGVEQYFGPGTRLTVT.

This chain connects TRBV5-1 to TRBJ1-1; no firm D call. Germline CDR1 reads SGHRS; CDR2 reads YFSETQ. V was shortened by 4 bases and J by 4 bases, with 14 bases between the two germline ends. The CDR3 is 14 residues long. CDR3 sequence: CASSLMTLSTEAFF. CDR3 bases: TGCGCCAGCAGCCTAATGACACTTTCCACTGAAGCTTTCTTT.

This chain uses TRBV20-1 with TRBJ1-2, with TRBD1 as a possible D gene (6 bases). CDR3 length: 12 amino acids. Trimming stripped 3 bases from V and 4 bases from J, with 9 bases between. Germline CDR1 DFQATT, CDR2 SNEGSKA (reference sequence). CDR3: CSASQGSYGYTF. DNA of the CDR3: TGCAGTGCTAGTCAGGGGAGCTATGGCTACACCTTC.

The chain recombines TRBV7-9 with TRBJ1-4; 7 bases map to TRBD1. Trimming took 1 base from V and 5 from J; bases not matched to a gene: 4. Looked up from germline, CDR1 is SEHNR and CDR2 is FQNEAQ (reference sequence). This CDR3 spans 15 amino acids. CDR3 amino acids: CASSLEGTVNEKLFF. In DNA form, the CDR3 reads TGTGCCAGCAGCTTAGAGGGGACAGTGAATGAAAAACTGTTTTTT. Filled out from reference TRBV7-9 and TRBJ1-4, the complete variable domain reads DTGVSQNPRHKITKRGQNVTFRCDPISEHNRLYWYRQTLGQGPEFLTYFQNEAQLEKSRLLSDRFSAERPKGSFSTLEIQRTEQGDSAMYLCASSLEGTVNEKLFFGSGTQLSVL.

V usage is TRBV5-6 and J usage is TRBJ2-5; D gene ambiguous. The CDR3 covers 17 residues. V was trimmed by 2 bases and J by 4 bases, leaving 21 bases between them. Germline CDR1 and CDR2: SGHDT and YYEEEE. CDR3 loop: CASSFSLRHQRRETQYF. The CDR3, as DNA: TGTGCCAGCAGCTTCTCCCTTAGACACCAACGAAGAGAGACCCAGTACTTC.

This clone appeared a single time. V and J are TRBV2 and TRBJ1-2; 10 nucleotides line up with TRBD1. The germline V gene encodes CDR1 SNHLY and CDR2 FYNNEI. V shed 6 bases, J shed 2 bases, and the junction held 9 bases outside the gene matches. This CDR3 has 16 amino acids. The CDR3 region is CASSVRDRGVNYGYTF. In DNA, the CDR3 is TGTGCCAGCAGCGTACGGGACAGGGGAGTGAACTATGGCTACACCTTC. Full variable domain (missing parts from reference TRBV2 and TRBJ1-2): EPEVTQTPSHQVTQMGQEVILRCVPISNHLYFYWYRQILGQKVEFLVSFYNNEISEKSEIFDDQFSVERPDGSNFTLKIRSTKLEDSAMYFCASSVRDRGVNYGYTFGSGTRLTVV.

The chain links TRBV19 to TRBJ2-7, with a tentative D call TRBD2 (5 bases). Germline lookup yields CDR1 LNHDA and CDR2 SQIVND (reference sequence). V lost 5 bases, J lost 0 bases, and 20 bases lay in between. The CDR3 has 17 amino acids. The CDR3 DNA reads as TGTGCCAGTAGTTTCGTTACCGGCTCGAGGGCCTCCTACGAGCAGTACTTC. Protein sequence: CASSFVTGSRASYEQYF.

The chain couples TRBV5-8 to TRBJ2-2; a possible D gene is TRBD2 (6 bases). CDR3 length: 16 residues. V lost 4 bases to trimming and J lost 2 bases, with 15 bases between them. Looked up from germline, CDR1 is SGHTS and CDR2 is YDEGEE. The DNA of the CDR3 is TGTGCCAGCAGCCACCGGGAGCGATCTAACACCGGGGAGCTGTTTTTT. Translated, it gives CASSHRERSNTGELFF. The variable domain in full, completed from reference TRBV5-8 and TRBJ2-2, reads EAGVTQSPTHLIKTRGQQATLRCSPISGHTSVYWYQQALGLGLQFLLWYDEGEERNRGNFPPRFSGRQFPNYSSELNVNALELEDSALYLCASSHRERSNTGELFFGEGSRLTVL.

J is TRBJ2-7 and V is TRBV19; 9 bases map to TRBD1. The CDR3 is 13 residues long. The V segment lost 6 bases and the J segment 6 bases; nucleotides outside the gene matches: 6. Germline V gene data show CDR1 as LNHDA and CDR2 as SQIVND (reference sequence). DNA for the CDR3: TGTGCCAGTAGCGGGACAGGGAGTAGCGAGCAGTACTTC. Residues: CASSGTGSSEQYF. Full variable domain (missing parts from reference TRBV19 and TRBJ2-7): DGGITQSPKYLFRKEGQNVTLSCEQNLNHDAMYWYRQDPGQGLRLIYYSQIVNDFQKGDIAEGYSVSREKKESFPLTVTSAQKNPTAFYLCASSGTGSSEQYFGPGTRLTVT.

This clone was counted a single time. This sequence joins TRBV7-2 and TRBJ2-1, with a possible D match to TRBD2 (6 bases). In germline, CDR1 is SGHTA, CDR2 FQGNSA. V lost 5 bases to trimming and J lost 10 bases, with 12 bases between them. The CDR3 consists of 12 residues. DNA for the CDR3: TGTGCCAGCAGCCTAACTAGCCACGAGCAGTTCTTC. This translates into CASSLTSHEQFF. Full variable domain (remainder filled in from reference TRBV7-2 and TRBJ2-1): GAGVSQSPSNKVTEKGKDVELRCDPISGHTALYWYRQSLGQGLEFLIYFQGNSAPDKSGLPSDRFSAERTGGSVSTLTIQRTQQEDSAVYLCASSLTSHEQFFGPGTRLTVL.

The V and J genes are TRBV18 and TRBJ1-2; D ambiguous. Germline-derived CDR1 and CDR2 are KGHSH and LQKENI. V dropped 2 bases and J dropped 1 base, with 14 bases sitting between them. The CDR3 consists of 16 residues. The CDR3 reads CASSPASLANNYGYTF. The CDR3 DNA is TGTGCCAGCTCACCAGCGTCTCTCGCAAATAACTATGGCTACACCTTC.

The V gene is TRBV6-5, the J gene TRBJ1-3; D call uncertain. Germline V gives CDR1 MNHEY, CDR2 SVGAGI. This CDR3 has 14 amino acids. V gave up 6 bases and J gave up 8 bases, with 17 bases separating them. The CDR3 loop is CASRPLGFGDTIYF. CDR3 coding DNA: TGTGCCAGCAGGCCCCTAGGGTTCGGGGACACCATATATTTT.

The J gene is TRBJ1-1, the V gene TRBV5-4, with D unclear. The V gene's germline CDR1 is SGHNT and CDR2 YYREEE (reference sequence). The CDR3 consists of 15 residues. Trimming took 1 base from V and 1 from J, leaving 11 bases between them. The CDR3 sequence is CASSLSTAGNTEAFF. The CDR3 DNA reads as TGTGCCAGCAGCTTGTCCACAGCGGGGAACACTGAAGCTTTCTTT.